The rows below give T cell receptor beta chains drawn from one sample of a study of T cell repertoires in cytomegalovirus infection. The antigens for these receptors are not known. From the reads, TCRdb called clonotypes with MiXCR, one entry per CDR3 protein. This table has some 920,000 distinct CDR3 sequences, around 30% appearing once. Sequences were derived from cultured CD8+ T cells from PBMCs, sampled from culture after CMV antigen stimulation. The source is a human donor in good health (CMV status not recorded). Some clones in this sample may be carry-over from other donors' samples. CDR3s include the opening cysteine and the closing phenylalanine or tryptophan. The D gene is left open where the match is weak. Clone size is shown for a subset of rows, as once, few, many or a class of expanded clone.

size,V,J,D,CDR3,DNA
many,TRBV4-1,TRBJ2-5,TRBD2,CASSQKTSGANQETQYF,TGCGCCAGCAGCCAGAAGACTAGCGGGGCAAACCAAGAGACCCAGTACTTC
NA,TRBV11-2,TRBJ2-7,NA,CADGVGSYEQYF,TGTGCCGACGGAGTAGGTTCGTACGAGCAGTACTTC
few,TRBV12-3/TRBV12-4,TRBJ1-4,NA,CASSSWTGTATNEKLFF,TGTGCCAGCAGTTCCTGGACGGGGACCGCAACTAATGAAAAACTGTTTTTT
few,TRBV6-6,TRBJ2-6,NA,CATCGDRGSGANVLTF,TGTGCCACCTGCGGGGATAGAGGGTCTGGGGCCAACGTCCTGACTTTC
few,TRBV19,TRBJ2-2,NA,CASSAIITLSNTGELFF,TGTGCCAGTAGTGCCATAATAACACTTTCGAACACCGGGGAGCTGTTTTTT
many,TRBV14,TRBJ2-2,TRBD1,CASSQDGTGGRTGELFF,TGTGCCAGCAGCCAAGACGGGACAGGGGGCCGCACCGGGGAGCTGTTTTTT
NA,TRBV7-6,TRBJ1-1,NA,CASNSPGGRNTEAFF,TGTGCCAGCAACTCTCCGGGGGGGAGGAACACTGAAGCTTTCTTT
few,TRBV12-5,TRBJ2-5,NA,CASGSGETQYF,TGTGCTAGTGGTTCCGGGGAGACCCAGTACTTC
few,TRBV6-5,TRBJ1-2,TRBD1,CASRLSWTGGVGYTF,TGTGCCAGCAGACTATCTTGGACAGGGGGCGTTGGCTACACCTTC
many,TRBV19,TRBJ1-5,NA,CASSIRDQPQHF,TGTGCCAGTAGTATTCGTGATCAGCCCCAGCATTTT
few,TRBV10-3,TRBJ2-2,NA,CAISVRAGELFF,TGTGCCATCTCTGTTAGGGCCGGGGAGCTGTTTTTT
NA,TRBV7-9,TRBJ2-6,NA,CASSPPYSGANVLTF,TGTGCCAGCAGCCCCCCTTACTCTGGGGCCAACGTCCTGACTTTC
few,TRBV7-4,TRBJ2-1,TRBD2,CASSSTSGGLYNEQFF,TGTGCCAGCAGCTCCACTAGCGGGGGATTATACAATGAGCAGTTCTTC
many,TRBV7-8,TRBJ2-1,NA,CASSPRRPNNEQFF,TGTGCCAGCAGCCCCCGTAGACCGAATAATGAGCAGTTCTTC
NA,TRBV12-5,TRBJ1-2,NA,CATKGGGYGYTF,TGTGCTACTAAGGGCGGGGGCTATGGCTACACCTTC
many,TRBV6-2/TRBV6-3,TRBJ1-1,NA,CASSPTGKGTEAFF,TGTGCCAGCAGTCCTACAGGGAAGGGAACTGAAGCTTTCTTT
NA,TRBV6-6,TRBJ1-2,TRBD1,CAIHQGVNYGYTF,TGTGCCATACATCAGGGGGTTAACTATGGCTACACCTTC
NA,TRBV25-1,TRBJ1-2,NA,CASSDPDPRLYGYTF,TGTGCCAGCAGTGATCCTGATCCGAGGCTCTATGGCTACACCTTC
NA,TRBV27,TRBJ1-2,NA,CASSQLAGGYGYTF,TGTGCCAGCAGCCAACTGGCAGGCGGCTATGGCTACACCTTC
NA,TRBV6-1,TRBJ1-5,NA,CATNHGRSNQPQHF,TGTGCCACAAACCATGGCAGAAGCAATCAGCCCCAGCATTTT
NA,TRBV6-1,TRBJ1-2,NA,CVSSEGQGNYGYTF,TGTGTCAGCAGTGAAGGTCAGGGGAACTATGGCTACACCTTC
NA,TRBV5-8,TRBJ2-3,NA,CASSLDPGSAPDTQYF,TGTGCCAGCAGCTTGGATCCGGGGTCTGCGCCAGATACGCAGTATTTT
many,TRBV7-2,TRBJ2-3,NA,CASSLGGGYTDTQYF,TGTGCCAGCAGCTTAGGAGGGGGATACACAGATACGCAGTATTTT
NA,TRBV7-9,TRBJ1-1,TRBD1,CASSSTTGGAPGGGIRTEAFF,TGTGCCAGCAGCTCCACTACAGGGGGCGCCCCTGGGGGAGGTATACGGACTGAAGCTTTCTTC
once,TRBV6-5,TRBJ2-5,NA,CASSRILDIQETQYF,TGTGCCAGCAGCCGGATTTTGGACATACAAGAGACCCAGTACTTC
NA,TRBV4-2,TRBJ2-1,NA,CASSVGRGSNEQFF,TGTGCCAGCAGCGTGGGCAGGGGAAGCAATGAGCAGTTCTTC
few,TRBV12-3/TRBV12-4,TRBJ1-6,NA,CASTIAYDSPLHF,TGTGCCAGCACCATTGCATATGATTCACCCCTCCACTTT
few,TRBV6-2/TRBV6-3,TRBJ1-5,NA,CASSYHPDVYSNQPQHF,TGTGCCAGCAGTTACCACCCGGACGTATATAGCAATCAGCCCCAGCATTTT
NA,TRBV27,TRBJ1-5,NA,CVSSHGGRSAPQHF,TGTGTCAGCAGCCACGGCGGACGGTCAGCGCCCCAGCATTTT
NA,TRBV5-4,TRBJ2-1,NA,CASSPDIAKTTTYNEQFF,TGTGCCAGCAGCCCGGATATTGCGAAAACAACTACCTACAATGAGCAGTTCTTC
few,TRBV5-1,TRBJ2-1,NA,CASSLEAYDYNEQFF,TGCGCCAGCAGCCTAGAGGCGTATGACTACAATGAGCAGTTCTTC
few,TRBV6-5,TRBJ2-1,TRBD2,CASRASGGPFGEQFF,TGTGCCAGCAGGGCTAGCGGGGGGCCGTTTGGTGAGCAGTTCTTC
NA,TRBV5-1,TRBJ2-7,TRBD1,CASHTGGAYYEQYF,TGCGCCAGCCACACAGGGGGCGCTTACTACGAGCAGTACTTC
few,TRBV28,TRBJ1-2,NA,CASSLGRPSNGYTF,TGTGCCAGCAGTCTAGGCCGACCGTCCAATGGCTACACCTTC
NA,TRBV6-1,TRBJ2-1,NA,CASSEGHLNEQFF,TGTGCCAGCAGTGAGGGACACCTCAATGAGCAGTTCTTC
NA,TRBV19,TRBJ2-1,TRBD1,CASSKGQGFYNEQFF,TGTGCCAGTAGTAAAGGACAGGGATTTTACAATGAGCAGTTCTTC
NA,TRBV6-2/TRBV6-3,TRBJ2-1,NA,CASSYRGGTLSYNEQFF,TGTGCCAGCAGTTACCGAGGCGGAACCCTCTCCTACAATGAGCAGTTCTTC